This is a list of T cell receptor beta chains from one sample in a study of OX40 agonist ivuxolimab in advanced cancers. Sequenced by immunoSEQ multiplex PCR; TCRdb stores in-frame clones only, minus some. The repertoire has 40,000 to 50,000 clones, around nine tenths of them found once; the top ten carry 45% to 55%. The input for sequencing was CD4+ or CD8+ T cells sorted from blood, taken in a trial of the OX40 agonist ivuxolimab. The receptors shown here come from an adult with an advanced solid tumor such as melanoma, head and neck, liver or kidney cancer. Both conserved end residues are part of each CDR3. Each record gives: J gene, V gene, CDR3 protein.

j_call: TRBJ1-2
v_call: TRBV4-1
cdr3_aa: CASSQVQNEGYTF

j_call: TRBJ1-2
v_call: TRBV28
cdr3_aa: CASSSGPGGYTF

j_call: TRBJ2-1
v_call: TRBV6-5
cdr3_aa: CASSYGGAAYNEQFF

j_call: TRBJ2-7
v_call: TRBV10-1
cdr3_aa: CASSSTGGYEQYF

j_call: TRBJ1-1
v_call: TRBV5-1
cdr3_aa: CASSWTQGMNTEAFF

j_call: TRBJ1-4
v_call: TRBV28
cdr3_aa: CASTTGTGYEKLFF

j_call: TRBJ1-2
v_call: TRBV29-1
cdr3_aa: CSASDYGYTF

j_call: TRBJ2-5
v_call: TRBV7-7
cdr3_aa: CASSLATRRQETQYF

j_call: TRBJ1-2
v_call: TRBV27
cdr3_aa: CASSLGRSYGYTF

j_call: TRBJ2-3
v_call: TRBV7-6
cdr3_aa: CASSLSQALPDTQYF

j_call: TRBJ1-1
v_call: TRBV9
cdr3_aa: CASSVRNDGTEAFF

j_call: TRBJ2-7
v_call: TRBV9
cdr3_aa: CASSVGISSYEQYF

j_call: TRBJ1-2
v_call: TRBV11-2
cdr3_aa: CASSLDPRTGDSNYGYTF

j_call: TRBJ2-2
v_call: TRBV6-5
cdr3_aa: CASRTDGELFF

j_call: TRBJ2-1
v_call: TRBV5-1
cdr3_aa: CASTSEGTAYNEQFF

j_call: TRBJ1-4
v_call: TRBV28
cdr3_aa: CASSFFEKLFF

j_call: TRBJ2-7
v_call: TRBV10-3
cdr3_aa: CAINNLAGGIYEQYF

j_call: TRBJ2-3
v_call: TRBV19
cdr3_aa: CASSSTGRSTDTQYF